This T cell receptor (beta chain) was observed in a study of shared clonotypes between healthy human individuals. Points from the study as a whole: Only a few donors were included, so the genetic and exposure-history diversity represented was limited.

For this clone: Its specificity is unknown.

Here immunoSEQ multiplex PCR was the method, and the copy in TCRdb shows in-frame clones only, minus some. This sample carries about a million clones, approximately 72% of them seen once, and the ten largest clones take approximately 1.5%. The sequenced sample was memory CD4+ T cells sorted from blood. Subset of the sample: CD45RA-negative fraction. This clonotype originated in a man aged 18 to 35 in good health.

The CDR3 here is CASSTRGNQPQHF. The DNA for the CDR3 is TGTGCCAGCAGTACCCGGGGTAATCAGCCCCAGCATTTT. This chain links TRBV6-6 with TRBJ1-5; D not certain. The CDR3 contains 13 residues. Trimming took 5 bases from V and 4 from J, leaving 9 bases between them. From germline, CDR1 is MNHNY and CDR2 SVGAGI (reference sequence).